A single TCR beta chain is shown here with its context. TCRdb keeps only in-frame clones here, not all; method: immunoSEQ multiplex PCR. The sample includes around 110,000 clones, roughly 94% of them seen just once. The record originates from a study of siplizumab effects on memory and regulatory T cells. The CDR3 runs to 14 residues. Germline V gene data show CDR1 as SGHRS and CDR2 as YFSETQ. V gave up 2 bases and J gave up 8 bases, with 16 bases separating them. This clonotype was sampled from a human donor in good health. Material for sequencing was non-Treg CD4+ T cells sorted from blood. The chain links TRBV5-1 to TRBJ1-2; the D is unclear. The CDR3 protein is CASSFSDYAEGYTF. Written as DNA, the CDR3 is TGCGCCAGCAGCTTTTCGGACTACGCGGAAGGCTACACCTTC.